The 3 T cell receptor beta chains listed next were all sequenced from one sample in a study of blood T cell repertoires in COVID-19. Assay used: immunoSEQ multiplex PCR; TCRdb lists only in-frame clones, some missing. The sample records roughly 300,000 clones, 85% to 90% being singletons. Sequenced: PBMCs or T cells enriched from blood (not recorded which). These receptors came from a woman in her late teens or twenties who had recovered from COVID-19.

J is TRBJ2-2 and V is TRBV12-5; D is possibly TRBD1 (5 bases). CDR3 length: 16 residues. Trimming removed 2 bases from V and 3 bases from J, with 13 bases in between. Germline loops: CDR1 LGHNT, CDR2 FRNRAP. The CDR3 region has the DNA TGTGCTAGTGGTTTGTCCACCACGACAGACACCGGGGAGCTGTTTTTT. It specifies CASGLSTTTDTGELFF.

The J gene is TRBJ2-2, the V gene TRBV6-5; no reliable D call. Germline CDR1 MNHEY, CDR2 SVGAGI. V lost 4 bases to trimming and J lost 6 bases, with 6 bases between them. The CDR3 runs to 12 residues. CDR3 DNA: TGTGCCAGCAGTTCACGGGCCGGGGAGCTGTTTTTT. Amino acids: CASSSRAGELFF.

This clone was detected only a few times. The V gene is TRBV19, the J gene TRBJ1-5; no firm D call. This CDR3 has 12 residues. Trimming shortened V by 7 bases and J by 4 bases, and 8 bases separated the two germline ends. Germline CDR1 and CDR2: LNHDA and SQIVND (reference sequence). The CDR3 region has the DNA TGTGCCAGTAATCCCCCAAATCAGCCCCAGCATTTT. It is translated as CASNPPNQPQHF.